The 26 T cell receptor beta chains reported below all come from one sample, sequenced in a study of blood T cell repertoires in COVID-19. Sequencing was performed with immunoSEQ multiplex PCR; in TCRdb, only in-frame clones are kept and a portion is missing. The sample records 130,000 to 150,000 clones, over 75% being singletons. The sequenced material came from peripheral blood. The receptor set was obtained from a man aged 18 to 35 with COVID-19, enrolled during active disease.

The chain uses TRBV7-9 and TRBJ2-5; 8 bases agree with TRBD1. Germline lookup yields CDR1 SEHNR and CDR2 FQNEAQ (reference sequence). The CDR3 is 14 residues long. J was trimmed by 5 bases and V by 4 bases; bases with no gene match: 6. CDR3 nucleotides: TGTGCCAGCAGCTCGGCCGGGGACAGGGAGACCCAGTACTTC. Encoded protein: CASSSAGDRETQYF.

This clone was detected once. The genes are TRBV3-1 (or the pseudogene TRBV3-2) and TRBJ2-7, with 8 bases fitting TRBD2. The CDR3 runs to 16 residues. The V gene's germline CDR1 is LGHDT and CDR2 YNNKEL (reference sequence). Losses at the gene ends were 0 bases for V and 2 bases for J; bases not matched to a gene: 6. This chain's CDR3 is CASSQELAGIAYEQYF. CDR3 DNA sequence: TGTGCCAGCAGCCAAGAGCTAGCGGGTATCGCCTACGAGCAGTACTTC.

Note on this clone: One junction end disagrees with the germline gene, perhaps due to a read error. The gene calls are TRBV28 and TRBJ1-4, with D possibly TRBD1 on 6 matching bases. CDR3 length: 16 amino acids. Per germline, CDR1 MDHEN and CDR2 SYDVKM. This CDR3 is CASSLYPGGRGKKLLF. DNA for the CDR3: TGTGCCAGCAGTTTATATCCCGGGGGGCGAGGGAAAAAACTGCTTTTT.

This sequence joins TRBV4-3 and TRBJ2-5; no clear D. Germline CDR1 is LGHNA and CDR2 is YSLEER. This CDR3 comprises 15 residues. The V and J ends lost 0 bases and 2 bases respectively, with 10 bases between them. The CDR3 DNA follows: TGCGCCAGCAGCCAAGATGCGGTACGGCAAGAGACCCAGTACTTC. Residues: CASSQDAVRQETQYF.

The chain links TRBV16 to TRBJ2-6; a possible D gene is TRBD2 (5 bases). V was trimmed by 1 base and J by 3 bases, leaving 7 bases between them. The CDR3 sequence is 15 residues long. The germline gives CDR1 KGHSY, CDR2 FQNENV. The CDR3 sequence: CASSQLGSGANVLTF. CDR3 in DNA: TGTGCCAGCAGCCAATTGGGGAGTGGGGCCAACGTCCTGACTTTC.

In its sample, this clone was seen a few times. This chain connects TRBV24-1 to TRBJ1-6; D is undetermined. The CDR3 is 13 residues long. Germline values: CDR1 KGHDR, CDR2 SFDVKD. Deletions cut 4 bases from V and 8 bases from J, with 8 bases between. The CDR3 protein is CATSDTGDSPLHF. CDR3 in DNA: TGTGCCACCAGTGACACGGGTGATTCACCCCTCCACTTT.

This rearrangement joins TRBV5-6 to TRBJ1-6; D uncertain. Germline CDR1 is SGHDT and CDR2 is YYEEEE. With 1 base removed from V and 12 bases from J, the gap between germline ends came to 20 bases. The CDR3 is 16 amino acids. CDR3 DNA sequence: TGTGCCAGCAGCTTGTTTTCGTACAATTCTGATTTACCCCTCCACTTT. Residues: CASSLFSYNSDLPLHF.

This clone was observed once. The genes are TRBV20-1 and TRBJ2-1; D not resolved. Germline values: CDR1 DFQATT, CDR2 SNEGSKA (reference sequence). CDR3 size: 11 residues. Deletions cut 8 bases from V and 2 bases from J, with 7 bases between. This chain's CDR3 is CSTPAYNEQFF. The CDR3, as DNA: TGCAGTACTCCCGCCTACAATGAGCAGTTCTTC.

The chain is built from TRBV2 and TRBJ2-3; 9 nucleotides align to TRBD1. J gave up 5 bases and V 1 base, and 13 bases lay outside the gene matches. From germline, CDR1 is SNHLY and CDR2 FYNNEI. The CDR3 totals 18 residues. CDR3: CASSEDRRGQGWGDTQYF. The DNA of the CDR3 is TGTGCCAGCAGTGAAGATAGGAGGGGACAGGGATGGGGAGATACGCAGTATTTT. The full variable domain, with the rest looked up from reference TRBV2 and TRBJ2-3, is EPEVTQTPSHQVTQMGQEVILRCVPISNHLYFYWYRQILGQKVEFLVSFYNNEISEKSEIFDDQFSVERPDGSNFTLKIRSTKLEDSAMYFCASSEDRRGQGWGDTQYFGPGTRLTVL.

The V and J genes are TRBV24-1 and TRBJ2-1, with 10 nucleotides matching TRBD2. The V gene end was trimmed by 0 bases and the J gene end by 2 bases; junction bases not matched to a gene: 3. Germline CDR1 KGHDR, CDR2 SFDVKD. The CDR3 runs 17 residues. The CDR3 nucleotides read TGTGCCACCAGTGATTTGAGCGGGACTAGCGCCTACAATGAGCAGTTCTTC. This sequence encodes CATSDLSGTSAYNEQFF.

This rearrangement joins TRBV6-4 to TRBJ2-5; TRBD2 agrees at 14 bases. This CDR3 spans 16 amino acids. Germline CDR1 and CDR2: MRHNA and SNTAGT. With 8 bases clipped from V and 5 bases from J, the junction kept 10 bases outside the gene matches. The CDR3 sequence is CASRGTSGRRGETQYF. CDR3 nucleotide sequence: TGTGCCAGCCGGGGGACTAGCGGGAGAAGAGGGGAGACCCAGTACTTC.

V is TRBV4-2 and J is TRBJ2-3; 9 nucleotides line up with TRBD2. J gave up 3 bases and V 1 base, and 8 bases lay outside the gene matches. The CDR3 length is 17 residues. The germline V gene encodes CDR1 LGHNA and CDR2 YNFKEQ. The CDR3 region is CASSQGVKAGGTDTQYF. CDR3 bases: TGTGCCAGCAGCCAAGGAGTAAAGGCGGGGGGGACAGATACGCAGTATTTT.

This CDR3 reads CASTEMAGYMNTEAFF. The DNA for the CDR3 is TGTGCCAGCACCGAGATGGCAGGATACATGAACACTGAAGCTTTCTTT. The chain couples TRBV5-6 to TRBJ1-1; D gene uncertain. V lost 6 bases and J lost 0, with 18 bases in between. The CDR3 is 16 amino acids. CDR1 is SGHDT and CDR2 is YYEEEE in the germline V gene.

This chain uses TRBV3-1 (or the pseudogene TRBV3-2) with TRBJ2-5; D is unresolved. The germline CDR1 and CDR2 sequences are LGHDT and YNNKEL (reference sequence). The CDR3 is 14 residues long. V was trimmed by 0 bases and J by 5 bases, leaving 10 bases between them. The CDR3 spells CASSQDSRGETQYF. In nucleotides, the CDR3 is TGTGCCAGCAGCCAAGATTCTAGAGGCGAGACCCAGTACTTC.

This clone was picked up a small number of times. This chain connects TRBV7-8 to TRBJ2-3; D gene uncertain. The CDR3 extends over 15 amino acids. The germline V gene encodes CDR1 SGHVS and CDR2 FQNEAQ. The V end was cut by 1 base, the J end by 4 bases, with 12 bases between. CDR3 sequence reads: CASSLVSVFSDTQYF. Written as DNA, the CDR3 is TGTGCCAGCAGCTTAGTTAGTGTTTTCTCAGATACGCAGTATTTT.

CDR3 amino acids: CASSRTLATNEKLFF. The CDR3 bases are TGTGCCAGCAGCCGAACGCTAGCAACTAATGAAAAACTGTTTTTT. The chain couples TRBV28 to TRBJ1-4; D is unresolved. CDR1 and CDR2 from the germline V gene are MDHEN and SYDVKM. V gave up 6 bases and J gave up 0 bases, with 11 bases separating them. This CDR3 region has 15 residues.

This clone was found once. This chain uses TRBV11-2 with TRBJ1-3; D is possibly TRBD1 (6 bases). The CDR3 spans 14 residues. CDR1 is SGHAT, CDR2 FQNNGV, per germline. The germline V and J ends were trimmed by 4 bases and 1 base, with 8 bases remaining between them. The CDR3 coding sequence is TGTGCCAGCAGCTATACAGGGTCTGGAAACACCATATATTTT. Its protein is CASSYTGSGNTIYF.

The V call is TRBV9, the J call TRBJ2-7; D perhaps matches TRBD1 (7 bases). The CDR3 length is 13 residues. The V end lost 7 bases, the J end lost 6 bases, and 17 bases lay between the germline ends. The germline CDR1 and CDR2 sequences are SGDLS and YYNGEE. CDR3 in amino acids: CASGGTHRGEQYF. CDR3 coding DNA: TGTGCCAGCGGGGGGACACACAGGGGCGAGCAGTACTTC.

This chain links TRBV29-1 with TRBJ1-1; a weak D match, TRBD1 (6 bases). The CDR3 extends over 11 amino acids. Germline V gene sequence: CDR1 SQVTM, CDR2 ANQGSEA. Trimming took off 6 bases at V and 6 bases at J, with 11 bases between the two ends. The CDR3 spells CSVTGTAEAFF. CDR3 sequence (DNA): TGCAGCGTAACAGGGACGGCTGAAGCTTTCTTT. The full variable domain, with the rest looked up from reference TRBV29-1 and TRBJ1-1, is SAVISQKPSRDICQRGTSLTIQCQVDSQVTMMFWYRQQPGQSLTLIATANQGSEATYESGFVIDKFPISRPNLTFSTLTVSNMSPEDSSIYLCSVTGTAEAFFGQGTRLTVV.

The chain links TRBV24-1 to TRBJ2-7, with TRBD1 matching over 8 bases. The CDR3 totals 14 residues. Germline lookup yields CDR1 KGHDR and CDR2 SFDVKD. V lost 7 bases to trimming and J lost 0 bases; unmatched junction nucleotides: 4. The CDR3: CATSTGGSSYEQYF. For the CDR3, the DNA is TGTGCCACCAGCACAGGGGGAAGCTCCTACGAGCAGTACTTC.

CDR3 region: CASSLVGRGAYEQYF. The CDR3 nucleotides are TGTGCCAGCAGCTTAGTAGGGCGGGGGGCCTACGAGCAGTACTTC. The chain combines TRBV7-2 with TRBJ2-7, with 8 bases aligning to TRBD2. From germline, CDR1 is SGHTA and CDR2 FQGNSA. The CDR3 totals 15 residues. Trimming removed 1 base from V and 2 bases from J; junction bases left unmatched: 4.

The chain joins TRBV27 to TRBJ2-2, with 9 bases that match TRBD1. V was pared by 3 bases and J by 5 bases, with 7 bases of the junction left unmatched. The CDR3 has 16 residues. Looked up from germline, CDR1 is MNHEY and CDR2 is SMNVEV (reference sequence). The CDR3 sequence: CASSLVQGARTGELFF. CDR3 coding DNA: TGTGCCAGCAGTTTGGTACAGGGGGCGCGTACCGGGGAGCTGTTTTTT.

Only one count was recorded for this clone. The chain joins TRBV27 to TRBJ2-1; 10 bases align to TRBD2. V lost 1 base and J lost 4; bases outside the gene matches: 4. Germline V gene lookup returns CDR1 MNHEY and CDR2 SMNVEV (reference sequence). This CDR3 spans 16 amino acids. The CDR3 here is CASSLLSGGEYNEQFF. The CDR3 coding sequence is TGTGCCAGCAGTTTATTGAGCGGGGGGGAATACAATGAGCAGTTCTTC.

The rearrangement uses TRBV6-5 and TRBJ1-6, with 10 bases matching TRBD1. Losses at the gene ends were 8 bases for V and 7 bases for J; bases not matched to a gene: 5. Germline values: CDR1 MNHEY, CDR2 SVGAGI. CDR3 length equals 14 residues. For the CDR3, the DNA is TGTGCCAGCTTTCGGACAGGGGGAAATTCACCCCTCCACTTT. This sequence encodes CASFRTGGNSPLHF.

The chain carries TRBV2 and TRBJ1-2; maybe TRBD1 (5 bases). Germline values: CDR1 SNHLY, CDR2 FYNNEI. CDR3 length: 14 residues. V was cut by 7 bases and J by 2 bases, with 14 bases left in between. The CDR3 nucleotides read TGTGCCAGCAAGTGGTTGGGGGGGAACTATGGCTACACCTTC. Amino acid sequence: CASKWLGGNYGYTF.

V gene TRBV7-9 combines with J gene TRBJ1-1; 7 nucleotides match TRBD1. Unmatched junction bases numbered 4, after V lost 1 base and J lost 5 bases. Germline V lookup: CDR1 SEHNR, CDR2 FQNEAQ (reference sequence). The CDR3 length is 14 residues. DNA for the CDR3: TGTGCCAGCAGCTTAGGACTGGGACAGACTGAAGCTTTCTTT. Its translation: CASSLGLGQTEAFF.